The clone carrying this T cell receptor beta chain turned up a few times. Its antigen is not known. The data derive from a study of T cells in Graves' hyperthyroidism and ophthalmopathy. RNA transcripts yielded amplified TCR beta CDR3 regions. When the TCR CDR3 underwent first-round RT-PCR, the HTBI primer set was used. TCRdb redid the calling of the multiplex PCR reads with MiXCR, one entry per CDR3 protein. Seen here are 600,000 to 750,000 distinct CDR3 sequences, 17% observed once, and the top ten hold 15% to 18%. Findings and limits, study-wide: Most thyroid clonotypes with frequency above 0.001 were detected in blood.

The sequence came from a man over 45 with Graves' hyperthyroidism. Input material: blood.

CDR3 amino acids: CASSFSYGGEEQYF. The CDR3 region has the DNA TGTGCCAGCAGCTTTTCCTACGGGGGAGAGGAGCAGTACTTC. The genes are TRBV7-8 and TRBJ2-7; D perhaps matches TRBD2 (6 bases). The germline V gene encodes CDR1 SGHVS and CDR2 FQNEAQ. Trimming removed 3 bases from V and 7 bases from J, with 16 bases in between. This CDR3 region has 14 residues.